Listed below are T cell receptor beta chains from one sample, sequenced in a study of beta chain features in type 1 diabetes. This table comes from immunoSEQ multiplex PCR, and its TCRdb copy is limited to in-frame clones, with some not included. In the table there are about 930,000 clones, roughly a sixth of which are singletons. The source material was naive CD4+ T cells from blood. These receptors came from a woman in her late teens or twenties in good health. The CDR3 runs from the conserved cysteine through the conserved F or W. A D gene is named only where the DNA matches it firmly. Clone size is given for some rows only: seen once, a few or many times, or a class if the clone is expanded.

v_call	j_call	clone_size	d_call	cdr3_aa	cdr3_nt
TRBV16	TRBJ2-7	.	.	CASSQTVGGEGHSSYEQYF	TGTGCCAGCAGCCAAACGGTCGGGGGAGAGGGGCATAGCTCCTACGAGCAGTACTTC
TRBV2	TRBJ2-1	few	TRBD2	CASREGTSGYNEQFF	TGTGCCAGCAGGGAGGGGACTAGCGGCTACAATGAGCAGTTCTTC
TRBV11-2	TRBJ2-1	few	TRBD2	CASSSSGLAVYNEQFF	TGTGCCAGCAGCTCTTCCGGACTAGCGGTTTACAATGAGCAGTTCTTC
TRBV5-1	TRBJ1-5	few	.	CASSPGRLDSNQPQHF	TGCGCCAGCAGCCCAGGACGGCTAGATAGCAATCAGCCCCAGCATTTT
TRBV14	TRBJ1-1	.	.	CASSQDGVKRWNTEAFF	TGTGCCAGCAGCCAAGATGGCGTCAAACGATGGAACACTGAAGCTTTCTTT
TRBV5-1	TRBJ2-5	.	.	CASRGLVGGQTQYF	TGCGCCAGCAGGGGGCTCGTCGGGGGACAGACCCAGTACTTC
TRBV18	TRBJ1-5	.	.	CASSPLDRNQPQHF	TGTGCCAGCTCACCATTGGACAGAAATCAGCCCCAGCATTTT
TRBV2	TRBJ2-1	few	TRBD1	CASSDGQGRNEQFF	TGTGCCAGCAGCGACGGACAGGGACGGAATGAGCAGTTCTTC
TRBV11-2	TRBJ2-1	.	TRBD1	CASSAQGGEQFF	TGTGCCAGCAGCGCACAGGGGGGTGAGCAGTTCTTC
TRBV28	TRBJ2-7	few	.	CASSLHLIVQDPYEQYF	TGTGCCAGCAGTTTACATCTGATAGTCCAGGACCCCTACGAGCAGTACTTC
TRBV7-9	TRBJ2-5	.	TRBD2	CASSRTSGVGAQYF	TGTGCCAGCAGCAGAACTAGCGGGGTCGGGGCCCAGTACTTC
TRBV19	TRBJ2-4	few	TRBD2	CASSIGGRAKNIQYF	TGTGCCAGTAGTATAGGCGGGAGAGCCAAAAACATTCAGTACTTC
TRBV10-3	TRBJ2-5	few	TRBD2	CAISDSQGLADQETQYF	TGTGCCATCAGTGACTCGCAGGGACTAGCGGATCAAGAGACCCAGTACTTC
TRBV7-8	TRBJ1-4	.	TRBD1	CASRKVPRDRDEKLFF	TGTGCCAGCAGGAAAGTACCCCGGGACAGGGATGAAAAACTGTTTTTT
TRBV5-5	TRBJ2-3	.	TRBD2	CASSFLADATDTQYF	TGTGCCAGCAGCTTCCTAGCGGATGCCACAGATACGCAGTATTTT
TRBV28	TRBJ1-1	.	.	CASSLPQGGATEAFF	TGTGCCAGCAGTCTCCCACAGGGAGGGGCGACTGAAGCTTTCTTT
TRBV18	TRBJ1-5	.	.	CASSPRPGSYSNQPQHF	TGTGCCAGCTCACCACGCCCCGGGAGTTATAGCAATCAGCCCCAGCATTTT
TRBV5-4	TRBJ2-5	few	.	CASSFDNRDQETQYF	TGTGCCAGCAGCTTTGACAACCGGGATCAAGAGACCCAGTACTTC
TRBV7-9	TRBJ2-1	.	TRBD2	CASRPGTSLYNEQFF	TGTGCCAGCAGGCCCGGGACTAGCCTCTACAATGAGCAGTTCTTC
TRBV5-1	TRBJ2-3	few	TRBD1	CASSLGTETTDTQYF	TGCGCCAGCAGCTTAGGGACAGAGACCACAGATACGCAGTATTTT
TRBV6-5	TRBJ2-7	.	.	CASSRGFYEQYF	TGTGCCAGCAGTAGAGGGTTCTACGAGCAGTACTTC
TRBV19	TRBJ1-1	.	TRBD1	CASWGQGGLGTEAFF	TGTGCCAGTTGGGGACAGGGGGGATTGGGCACTGAAGCTTTCTTT
TRBV28	TRBJ2-7	.	.	CASSRGSVSSYEQYF	TGTGCCAGCTCGCGCGGCAGCGTAAGCTCCTACGAGCAGTACTTC
TRBV11-2	TRBJ2-1	few	.	CASSLSVMDEQFF	TGTGCCAGCAGCCTGTCCGTTATGGATGAGCAGTTCTTC
TRBV6-5	TRBJ2-2	.	.	CASSIRDTGELFF	TGTGCCAGCAGCATACGGGACACCGGGGAGCTGTTTTTT
TRBV28	TRBJ2-4	few	.	CASSFRAKWAKNIQYF	TGTGCCAGCAGTTTTCGAGCAAAGTGGGCCAAAAACATTCAGTACTTC
TRBV10-3	TRBJ2-1	.	TRBD2	CAISGTGTSRYNEQFF	TGTGCCATCAGTGGAACTGGGACTAGCCGTTACAATGAGCAGTTCTTC
TRBV25-1	TRBJ2-1	.	TRBD2	CASSPITSAANNEQFF	TGTGCCAGCAGTCCCATCACTAGCGCCGCTAACAATGAGCAGTTCTTC
TRBV7-9	TRBJ2-2	.	.	CASSLFLTVTGELFF	TGTGCCAGCAGCTTATTCTTAACAGTCACCGGGGAGCTGTTTTTT
TRBV28	TRBJ2-7	.	.	CASSLQGYLHPSF	TGTGCCAGCAGTTTGCAGGGATACCTTCACCCGTCTTTC
TRBV4-3	TRBJ2-3	few	.	CASSQDGQGRGDTQYF	TGCGCCAGCAGCCAAGATGGGCAGGGCCGGGGAGATACGCAGTATTTT
TRBV18	TRBJ1-1	.	TRBD1	CASSPRTGATEAFF	TGTGCCAGCTCACCTCGGACAGGGGCTACTGAAGCTTTCTTT
TRBV27	TRBJ1-3	.	.	CASSFLGSGNTIYF	TGTGCCAGCAGTTTTTTAGGCTCTGGAAACACCATATATTTT
TRBV28	TRBJ2-7	.	.	CASSGPTSYEQYF	TGTGCCAGCAGCGGACCGACTAGCTACGAGCAGTACTTC
TRBV19	TRBJ2-5	few	.	CASSSSRLETQYF	TGTGCCAGTAGTAGTAGCCGGCTGGAGACCCAGTACTTC
TRBV28	TRBJ2-7	.	TRBD2	CASSPPTSGTSFYEQYF	TGTGCCAGCAGTCCTCCGACTAGCGGGACGTCCTTTTACGAGCAGTACTTC
TRBV2	TRBJ2-7	.	TRBD2	CASSVPTSGRPSYEQYF	TGTGCCAGCAGCGTGCCGACTAGCGGAAGGCCATCCTACGAGCAGTACTTC
TRBV7-3	TRBJ2-2	few	TRBD2	CASSSRHGTSGRANTGELFF	TGTGCCAGCAGCTCCCGCCATGGGACTAGCGGGAGGGCGAACACCGGGGAGCTGTTTTTT
TRBV7-2	TRBJ1-1	few	.	CASSGDITEAFF	TGTGCCAGCAGCGGGGACATCACTGAAGCTTTCTTT
TRBV7-2	TRBJ2-7	few	.	CASSPDAGQFYEQYF	TGTGCCAGCAGCCCAGACGCGGGACAGTTCTACGAGCAGTACTTC
TRBV7-9	TRBJ2-1	few	.	CASCRDREHDEQFF	TGTGCCAGTTGCCGGGACCGAGAACACGATGAGCAGTTCTTC
TRBV7-9	TRBJ2-3	.	.	CASNIQGHEADTQYF	TGTGCCAGCAATATCCAGGGCCATGAGGCAGATACGCAGTATTTT
TRBV27	TRBJ2-7	.	.	CASSLQYF	TGTGCCAGCAGTTTACAGTACTTC
TRBV21-1	TRBJ2-2	few	.	CASSKRGTGTGELFF	TGTGCCAGCAGCAAAAGGGGGACAGGGACCGGGGAGCTGTTTTTT
TRBV7-2	TRBJ2-7	.	TRBD1	CASSLGRAGGVQYF	TGTGCCAGCAGCTTAGGACGGGCAGGGGGTGTGCAGTACTTC
TRBV19	TRBJ2-6	few	TRBD1	CASSMAGTGGANVLTF	TGTGCCAGTAGTATGGCCGGGACAGGGGGGGCCAACGTCCTGACTTTC
TRBV28	TRBJ2-5	few	TRBD2	CASSPAGLANTQYF	TGTGCCAGCAGTCCGGCGGGACTAGCGAATACCCAGTACTTC
TRBV10-3	TRBJ2-1	few	.	CAISFRVEASYNEQFF	TGTGCCATCAGTTTCAGGGTGGAGGCCTCCTACAATGAGCAGTTCTTC
TRBV19	TRBJ1-5	.	TRBD1	CASRQVDRAGQPQHF	TGTGCCAGCAGACAGGTCGACAGGGCAGGACAGCCCCAGCATTTT
TRBV7-2	TRBJ2-7	.	.	CASSLEYEQYF	TGTGCCAGCAGCTTAGAATACGAGCAGTACTTC
TRBV4-2	TRBJ1-5	.	.	CASSQSDRQNQPQHF	TGTGCCAGCAGCCAATCCGACAGGCAAAATCAGCCCCAGCATTTT
TRBV28	TRBJ2-1	.	.	CASSLVAVANEQFF	TGTGCCAGCAGTTTGGTAGCGGTTGCGAATGAGCAGTTCTTC
TRBV4-3	TRBJ2-1	few	TRBD2	CASSQEGTSGRGWNEQFF	TGCGCCAGCAGCCAAGAAGGGACTAGCGGGAGGGGCTGGAATGAGCAGTTCTTC